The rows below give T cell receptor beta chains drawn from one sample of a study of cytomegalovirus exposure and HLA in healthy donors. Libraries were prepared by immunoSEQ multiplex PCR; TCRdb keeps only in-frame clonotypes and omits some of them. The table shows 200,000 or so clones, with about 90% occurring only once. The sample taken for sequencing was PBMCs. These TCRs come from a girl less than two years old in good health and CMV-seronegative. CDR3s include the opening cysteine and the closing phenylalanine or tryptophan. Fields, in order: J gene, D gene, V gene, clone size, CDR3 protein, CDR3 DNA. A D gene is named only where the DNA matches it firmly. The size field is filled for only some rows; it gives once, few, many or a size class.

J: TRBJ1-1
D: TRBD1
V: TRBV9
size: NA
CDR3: CASSVGAGGAKATEAFF
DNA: TGTGCCAGCAGCGTAGGCGCAGGGGGCGCAAAGGCCACTGAAGCTTTCTTT

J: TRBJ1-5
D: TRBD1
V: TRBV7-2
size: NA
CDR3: CASSIKGTGNQPQHF
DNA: TGTGCCAGCAGCATCAAAGGGACAGGTAATCAGCCCCAGCATTTT

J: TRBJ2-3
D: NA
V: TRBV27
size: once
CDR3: CASSLQGRTDTQYF
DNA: TGTGCCAGCAGTTTACAGGGTCGCACAGATACGCAGTATTTT

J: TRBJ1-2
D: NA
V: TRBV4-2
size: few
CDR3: CASSQEGDMGNGYTF
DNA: TGTGCCAGCAGCCAAGAAGGGGATATGGGGAATGGCTACACCTTC

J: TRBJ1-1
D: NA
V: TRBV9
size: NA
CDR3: CASSPHLGGTGNTEAFF
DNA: TGTGCCAGCAGCCCGCACCTTGGAGGGACGGGGAACACTGAAGCTTTCTTT

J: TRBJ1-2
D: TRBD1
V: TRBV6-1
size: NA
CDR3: CASSVRTGGYGYTF
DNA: TGTGCCAGCAGTGTTCGGACAGGGGGCTATGGCTACACCTTC

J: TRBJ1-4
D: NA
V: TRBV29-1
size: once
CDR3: CSARQLLNEKLFF
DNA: TGCAGCGCCAGACAGTTACTTAATGAAAAACTGTTTTTT

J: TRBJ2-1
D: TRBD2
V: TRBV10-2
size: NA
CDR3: CASSESGSFDEQFF
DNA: TGCGCCAGCAGTGAAAGCGGGAGTTTTGATGAGCAGTTCTTC

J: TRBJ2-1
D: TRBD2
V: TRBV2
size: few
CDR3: CASFVLLLAGGSGVF
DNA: TGTGCCAGCTTTGTGCTTTTACTAGCGGGAGGGTCGGGGGTCTTC

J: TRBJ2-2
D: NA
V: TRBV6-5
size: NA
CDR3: CASSYQGVTGELFF
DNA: TGTGCCAGCAGTTACCAAGGGGTGACCGGGGAGCTGTTTTTT

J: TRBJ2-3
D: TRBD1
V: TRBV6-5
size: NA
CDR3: CASSEGTGADTQYF
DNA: TGTGCCAGCAGTGAAGGGACAGGGGCAGATACGCAGTATTTT

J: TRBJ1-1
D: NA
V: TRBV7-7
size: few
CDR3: CASSLTGDTEAFF
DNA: TGTGCCAGCAGCTTAACGGGAGACACTGAAGCTTTCTTT

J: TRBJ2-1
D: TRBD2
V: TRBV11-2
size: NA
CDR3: CASSLGLAGVIEQFF
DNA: TGTGCCAGCAGCTTAGGGCTAGCGGGAGTGATTGAGCAGTTCTTC

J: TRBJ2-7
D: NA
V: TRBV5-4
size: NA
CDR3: CASSTPGAYEQYF
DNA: TGTGCCAGCAGTACCCCAGGGGCCTACGAGCAGTACTTC

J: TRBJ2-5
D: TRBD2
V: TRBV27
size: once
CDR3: CASSLMGRAEETQYF
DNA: TGTGCCAGCAGTTTAATGGGGAGGGCAGAAGAGACCCAGTACTTC

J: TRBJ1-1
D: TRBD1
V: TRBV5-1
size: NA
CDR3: CASSSLGQGGTEAFF
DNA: TGCGCCAGCAGCTCATTGGGACAGGGTGGGACTGAAGCTTTCTTT

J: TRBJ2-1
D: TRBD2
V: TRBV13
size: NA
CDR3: CASSQRGGNEQFF
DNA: TGTGCCAGCAGCCAGCGGGGCGGTAATGAGCAGTTCTTC

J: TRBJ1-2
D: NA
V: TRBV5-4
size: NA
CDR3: CASSFFVGVSGYTF
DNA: TGTGCCAGCAGCTTTTTCGTCGGGGTTAGTGGCTACACCTTC

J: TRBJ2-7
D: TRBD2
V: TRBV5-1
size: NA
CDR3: CASSLYPGTSGVYEQYF
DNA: TGCGCCAGCAGTTTATACCCCGGGACTAGCGGGGTCTACGAGCAGTACTTC

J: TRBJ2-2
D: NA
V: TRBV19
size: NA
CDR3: CASSLTGELFF
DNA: TGTGCCAGTTCCCTTACCGGGGAGCTGTTTTTT

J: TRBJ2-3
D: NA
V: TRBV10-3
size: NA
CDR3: CANNTNTQYF
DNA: TGTGCCAACAACACAAATACGCAGTATTTT

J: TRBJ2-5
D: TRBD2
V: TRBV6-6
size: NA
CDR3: CASSGTRPETQYF
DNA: TGTGCCAGCAGTGGGACTAGGCCTGAGACCCAGTACTTC

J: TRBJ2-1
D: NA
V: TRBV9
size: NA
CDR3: CASSDGVEQFF
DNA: TGTGCCAGCAGTGACGGGGTAGAGCAGTTCTTC

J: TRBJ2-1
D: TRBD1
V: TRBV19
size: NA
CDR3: CASSKLDRAINNEQFF
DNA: TGTGCCAGTAGTAAATTGGACAGGGCAATTAACAATGAGCAGTTCTTC

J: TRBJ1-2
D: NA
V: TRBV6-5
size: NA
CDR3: CASSYSWEDGYTF
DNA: TGTGCCAGCAGTTACTCATGGGAGGACGGCTACACCTTC

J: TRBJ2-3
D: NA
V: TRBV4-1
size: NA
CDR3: CASSQGVGRTDTQYF
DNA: TGCGCCAGCAGCCAAGGTGTGGGGCGCACAGATACGCAGTATTTT

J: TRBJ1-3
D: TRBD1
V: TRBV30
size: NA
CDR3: CAWSSGQGNPIYF
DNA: TGTGCCTGGAGCTCCGGACAGGGGAACCCCATATATTTT

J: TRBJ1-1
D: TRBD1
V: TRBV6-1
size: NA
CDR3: CASSGQGAMAEAFF
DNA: TGTGCCAGCAGCGGACAGGGGGCGATGGCTGAAGCTTTCTTT

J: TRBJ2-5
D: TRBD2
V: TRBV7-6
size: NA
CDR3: CASSHLGGGAGETQYF
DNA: TGTGCCAGCAGCCACCTTGGCGGGGGGGCGGGGGAGACCCAGTACTTC

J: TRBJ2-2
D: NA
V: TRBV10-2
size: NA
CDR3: CASSPGTNTGELFF
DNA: TGCGCCAGCAGTCCCGGGACAAACACCGGGGAGCTGTTTTTT